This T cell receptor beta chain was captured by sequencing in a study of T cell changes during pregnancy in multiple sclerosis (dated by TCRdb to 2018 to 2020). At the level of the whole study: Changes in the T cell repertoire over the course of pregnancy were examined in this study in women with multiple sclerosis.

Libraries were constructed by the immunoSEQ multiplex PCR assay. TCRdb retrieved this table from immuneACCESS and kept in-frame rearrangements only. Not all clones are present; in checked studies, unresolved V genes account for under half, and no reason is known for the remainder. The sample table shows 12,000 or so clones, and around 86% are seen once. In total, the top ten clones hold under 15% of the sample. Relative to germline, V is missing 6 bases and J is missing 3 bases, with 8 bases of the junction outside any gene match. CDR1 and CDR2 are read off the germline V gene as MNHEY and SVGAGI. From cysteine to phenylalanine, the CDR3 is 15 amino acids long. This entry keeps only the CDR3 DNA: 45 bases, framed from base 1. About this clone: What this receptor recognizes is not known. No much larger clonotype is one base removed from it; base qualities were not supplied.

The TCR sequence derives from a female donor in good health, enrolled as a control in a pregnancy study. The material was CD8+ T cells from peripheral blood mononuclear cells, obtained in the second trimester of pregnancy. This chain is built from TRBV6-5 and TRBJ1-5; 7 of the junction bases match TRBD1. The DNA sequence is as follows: TGTGCCAGCAGCCTTCGACAGGGCCACAATCAGCCCCAGCATTTT. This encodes CASSLRQGHNQPQHF.